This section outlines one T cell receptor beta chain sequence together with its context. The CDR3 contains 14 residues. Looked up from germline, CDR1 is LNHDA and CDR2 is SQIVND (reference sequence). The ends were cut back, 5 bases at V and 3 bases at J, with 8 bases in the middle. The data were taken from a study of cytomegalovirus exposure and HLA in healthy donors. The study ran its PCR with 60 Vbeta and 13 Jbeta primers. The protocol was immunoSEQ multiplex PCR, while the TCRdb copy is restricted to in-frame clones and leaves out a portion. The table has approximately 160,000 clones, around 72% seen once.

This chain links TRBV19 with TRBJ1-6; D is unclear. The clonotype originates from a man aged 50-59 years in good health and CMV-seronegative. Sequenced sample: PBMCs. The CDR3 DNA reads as TGTGCCAGTAGTGTTCAGCGCTATAATTCACCCCTCCACTTT. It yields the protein CASSVQRYNSPLHF.